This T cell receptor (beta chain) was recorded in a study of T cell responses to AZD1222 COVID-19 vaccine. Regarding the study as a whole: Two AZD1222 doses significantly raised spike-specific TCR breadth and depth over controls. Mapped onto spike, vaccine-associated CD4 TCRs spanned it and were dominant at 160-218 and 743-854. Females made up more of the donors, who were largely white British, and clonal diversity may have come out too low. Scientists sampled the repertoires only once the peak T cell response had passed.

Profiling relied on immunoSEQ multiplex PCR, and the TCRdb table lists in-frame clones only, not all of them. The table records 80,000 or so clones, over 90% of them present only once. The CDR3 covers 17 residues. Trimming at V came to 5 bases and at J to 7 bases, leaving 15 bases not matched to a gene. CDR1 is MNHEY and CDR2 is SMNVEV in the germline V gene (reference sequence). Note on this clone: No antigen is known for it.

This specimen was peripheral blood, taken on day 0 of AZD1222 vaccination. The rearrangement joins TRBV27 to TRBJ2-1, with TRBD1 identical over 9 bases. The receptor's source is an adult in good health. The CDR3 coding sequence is TGTGCCAGCAGTCCTTTCGGGGGGACAGGGATAGGGAATGAGCAGTTCTTC. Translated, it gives CASSPFGGTGIGNEQFF.